This T cell receptor beta chain is from a study of OX40 agonist ivuxolimab in advanced cancers. TCRdb's copy holds only in-frame clones and misses some; the assay was immunoSEQ multiplex PCR. Of 70,000 or so clones in the sample, more than 75% were seen once. The V and J ends lost 6 bases and 3 bases respectively, with 12 bases between them. There are 13 residues in the CDR3. CDR1 MNHEY and CDR2 SVGAGI come from the germline V gene. The specimen was CD4+ or CD8+ T cells sorted from blood, collected in a trial of the OX40 agonist ivuxolimab. The source of this sequence is an adult with an advanced solid tumor such as melanoma, head and neck, liver or kidney cancer. This chain links TRBV6-5 with TRBJ2-7; D unresolved. The CDR3 DNA is TGTGCCAGCAGGAGGACGGATGACTACGAGCAGTACTTC. Translation gives CASRRTDDYEQYF.